The rows below give T cell receptor beta chains drawn from one sample of a study of shared T cell receptors in the human thymus. Some clones are missing from TCRdb's copy, which holds only in-frame ones; the method was immunoSEQ multiplex PCR. The sample shows roughly 500,000 clones, around 78% of them seen only once. The same sample was also used in a study of human thymus T cells.

Sequencing was done on a sample of thymocytes. These receptors were obtained from a boy in the first two years of life with a congenital heart defect. Both conserved end residues are part of each CDR3. The order of the fields is D gene, V gene, clone size, CDR3 length, J gene, CDR3 protein, CDR3 DNA. D genes are given only for firm matches. Size tells how often a clone was seen (once, few, many) or the class of an expanded clone, and some rows leave it out.

D gene: -; V gene: TRBV7-8; clone size: few; CDR3 length: 15; J gene: TRBJ1-1; CDR3 protein: CASSYRPTGNTEAFF; CDR3 DNA: TGTGCCAGCAGCTATCGACCGACTGGAAACACTGAAGCTTTCTTT
D gene: -; V gene: TRBV28; clone size: -; CDR3 length: 15; J gene: TRBJ1-2; CDR3 protein: CASSAVTRTNYGYTF; CDR3 DNA: TGTGCCAGCAGTGCGGTAACAAGAACCAACTATGGCTACACCTTC
D gene: TRBD1; V gene: TRBV5-1; clone size: -; CDR3 length: 16; J gene: TRBJ2-2; CDR3 protein: CASSLSPGGASGELFF; CDR3 DNA: TGCGCCAGCAGCTTGTCCCCAGGGGGCGCATCCGGGGAGCTGTTTTTT
D gene: -; V gene: TRBV4-2; clone size: -; CDR3 length: 19; J gene: TRBJ2-7; CDR3 protein: CASSQVERAAGDNPYEQYF; CDR3 DNA: TGTGCCAGCAGCCAAGTCGAGAGGGCTGCTGGGGACAATCCCTACGAGCAGTACTTC
D gene: TRBD2; V gene: TRBV4-1; clone size: -; CDR3 length: 17; J gene: TRBJ2-1; CDR3 protein: CASSQGLPGEGYNEQFF; CDR3 DNA: TGCGCCAGCAGCCAAGGCCTCCCGGGGGAGGGCTACAATGAGCAGTTCTTC
D gene: -; V gene: TRBV25-1; clone size: -; CDR3 length: 13; J gene: TRBJ1-5; CDR3 protein: CASSGAGAKPQHF; CDR3 DNA: TGTGCCAGCAGTGGAGCAGGGGCAAAACCCCAGCATTTT
D gene: TRBD2; V gene: TRBV6-6; clone size: -; CDR3 length: 13; J gene: TRBJ2-1; CDR3 protein: CASSAQAGNEQFF; CDR3 DNA: TGTGCCAGCAGTGCTCAAGCGGGAAATGAGCAGTTCTTC
D gene: -; V gene: TRBV9; clone size: -; CDR3 length: 17; J gene: TRBJ2-1; CDR3 protein: CASSVDRGGSSYNEQFF; CDR3 DNA: TGTGCCAGCAGCGTAGACCGTGGCGGAAGCTCCTACAATGAGCAGTTCTTC
D gene: -; V gene: TRBV29-1; clone size: -; CDR3 length: 17; J gene: TRBJ1-1; CDR3 protein: CSVEDQWGMEGNTEAFF; CDR3 DNA: TGCAGCGTTGAAGATCAGTGGGGTATGGAGGGGAACACTGAAGCTTTCTTT
D gene: TRBD2; V gene: TRBV18; clone size: -; CDR3 length: 19; J gene: TRBJ2-7; CDR3 protein: CASSSGRLGLAGTTYEQYF; CDR3 DNA: TGTGCCAGCTCATCGGGACGCTTGGGACTAGCGGGTACTACCTACGAGCAGTACTTC
D gene: -; V gene: TRBV9; clone size: -; CDR3 length: 14; J gene: TRBJ2-5; CDR3 protein: CASSERDKQETQYF; CDR3 DNA: TGTGCCAGCAGCGAGCGGGACAAACAGGAGACCCAGTACTTC
D gene: -; V gene: TRBV25-1; clone size: -; CDR3 length: 16; J gene: TRBJ2-3; CDR3 protein: CASSEQQGESTDTQYF; CDR3 DNA: TGTGCCAGCAGTGAGCAACAGGGAGAGAGCACAGATACGCAGTATTTT
D gene: -; V gene: TRBV9; clone size: -; CDR3 length: 13; J gene: TRBJ2-5; CDR3 protein: CASGGGTEETQYF; CDR3 DNA: TGTGCCAGCGGGGGAGGAACCGAAGAGACCCAGTACTTC
D gene: TRBD1; V gene: TRBV9; clone size: -; CDR3 length: 16; J gene: TRBJ2-1; CDR3 protein: CASSVDRGRRRHEQFF; CDR3 DNA: TGTGCCAGCAGCGTGGACAGGGGGCGCCGTCGGCATGAGCAGTTCTTC
D gene: -; V gene: TRBV11-2; clone size: -; CDR3 length: 12; J gene: TRBJ2-1; CDR3 protein: CASSFLEDEQFF; CDR3 DNA: TGTGCCAGCAGCTTCCTAGAGGATGAGCAGTTCTTC
D gene: TRBD2; V gene: TRBV25-1; clone size: -; CDR3 length: 14; J gene: TRBJ2-2; CDR3 protein: CASIAGFNTGELFF; CDR3 DNA: TGTGCCAGCATAGCGGGATTTAACACCGGGGAGCTGTTTTTT
D gene: -; V gene: TRBV5-6; clone size: -; CDR3 length: 13; J gene: TRBJ1-2; CDR3 protein: CASSGRQDYGYTF; CDR3 DNA: TGTGCCAGCAGCGGTAGACAGGACTATGGCTACACCTTC
D gene: TRBD2; V gene: TRBV9; clone size: -; CDR3 length: 15; J gene: TRBJ2-7; CDR3 protein: CASSAELAGVGEQYF; CDR3 DNA: TGTGCCAGCAGCGCCGAGTTAGCGGGAGTGGGCGAGCAGTACTTC
D gene: TRBD1; V gene: TRBV29-1; clone size: -; CDR3 length: 14; J gene: TRBJ2-5; CDR3 protein: CSVEDRTGEETQYF; CDR3 DNA: TGCAGCGTTGAAGACCGGACAGGGGAAGAGACCCAGTACTTC
D gene: -; V gene: TRBV21-1; clone size: -; CDR3 length: 19; J gene: TRBJ2-2; CDR3 protein: CASRPPDRGLETSVMELFF; CDR3 DNA: TGTGCCAGCAGACCCCCGGACAGGGGGCTGGAGACTAGCGTTATGGAGCTGTTTTTT
D gene: TRBD2; V gene: TRBV7-2; clone size: -; CDR3 length: 16; J gene: TRBJ2-7; CDR3 protein: CASSVTGLAGEGEQYF; CDR3 DNA: TGTGCCAGCAGCGTGACGGGACTAGCGGGAGAAGGTGAGCAGTACTTC
D gene: -; V gene: TRBV10-3; clone size: -; CDR3 length: 9; J gene: TRBJ1-1; CDR3 protein: CAISIPRQF; CDR3 DNA: TGTGCCATCTCCATACCCCGACAGTTT
D gene: TRBD1; V gene: TRBV5-1; clone size: -; CDR3 length: 17; J gene: TRBJ1-3; CDR3 protein: CASSKSRDRTSGNTIYF; CDR3 DNA: TGCGCCAGCAGCAAGAGCCGGGACAGGACCTCTGGAAACACCATATATTTT
D gene: TRBD2; V gene: TRBV11-1; clone size: once; CDR3 length: 15; J gene: TRBJ2-5; CDR3 protein: CASSPRAGEGETQYF; CDR3 DNA: TGTGCCAGCAGTCCCCGGGCGGGAGAGGGAGAGACCCAGTACTTC
D gene: -; V gene: TRBV20-1; clone size: -; CDR3 length: 10; J gene: TRBJ2-1; CDR3 protein: CSGGANEQFF; CDR3 DNA: TGCAGTGGCGGGGCCAATGAGCAGTTCTTC
D gene: TRBD1; V gene: TRBV28; clone size: -; CDR3 length: 17; J gene: TRBJ1-2; CDR3 protein: CASSFAHRGRKYYGYTF; CDR3 DNA: TGTGCCAGCAGTTTTGCTCACAGGGGGCGGAAATACTATGGCTACACCTTC
D gene: -; V gene: TRBV5-6; clone size: -; CDR3 length: 15; J gene: TRBJ1-1; CDR3 protein: CASSLVAGWNTEAFF; CDR3 DNA: TGTGCCAGCAGCTTGGTGGCAGGCTGGAACACTGAAGCTTTCTTT
D gene: TRBD2; V gene: TRBV15; clone size: -; CDR3 length: 18; J gene: TRBJ2-1; CDR3 protein: CATSRGWGLAGKYNEQFF; CDR3 DNA: TGTGCCACCAGCAGAGGATGGGGACTAGCGGGGAAATACAATGAGCAGTTCTTC
D gene: TRBD2; V gene: TRBV7-9; clone size: -; CDR3 length: 16; J gene: TRBJ2-2; CDR3 protein: CASSLGLAGETGELFF; CDR3 DNA: TGTGCCAGCAGCTTAGGACTAGCGGGAGAGACCGGGGAGCTGTTTTTT
D gene: TRBD2; V gene: TRBV6-1; clone size: few; CDR3 length: 16; J gene: TRBJ2-3; CDR3 protein: CASSVPSGRAGDTQYF; CDR3 DNA: TGTGCCAGCAGTGTGCCTAGCGGGAGGGCCGGGGATACGCAGTATTTT
D gene: -; V gene: TRBV9; clone size: -; CDR3 length: 15; J gene: TRBJ1-4; CDR3 protein: CASSRGQATNEKLFF; CDR3 DNA: TGTGCCAGCAGCAGAGGGCAAGCAACTAATGAAAAACTGTTTTTT
D gene: -; V gene: TRBV29-1; clone size: -; CDR3 length: 11; J gene: TRBJ2-7; CDR3 protein: CSVVGWYEQYF; CDR3 DNA: TGCAGCGTTGTCGGTTGGTACGAGCAGTACTTC
D gene: TRBD1; V gene: TRBV27; clone size: -; CDR3 length: 16; J gene: TRBJ2-7; CDR3 protein: CASSYGPGQGAYEQYF; CDR3 DNA: TGTGCCAGCAGTTACGGACCGGGACAGGGTGCCTACGAGCAGTACTTC
D gene: TRBD2; V gene: TRBV6-6; clone size: -; CDR3 length: 15; J gene: TRBJ2-3; CDR3 protein: CATQRPAGDADTQYF; CDR3 DNA: TGTGCCACACAAAGACCAGCGGGAGACGCAGATACGCAGTATTTT
D gene: -; V gene: TRBV7-9; clone size: -; CDR3 length: 14; J gene: TRBJ1-1; CDR3 protein: CASSSRQVGTEAFF; CDR3 DNA: TGTGCCAGCAGCTCGCGACAGGTGGGGACTGAAGCTTTCTTT
D gene: TRBD2; V gene: TRBV6-6; clone size: -; CDR3 length: 16; J gene: TRBJ2-7; CDR3 protein: CASSYGRGRVSYEQYF; CDR3 DNA: TGTGCCAGCAGTTACGGCCGAGGGAGGGTCTCCTACGAGCAGTACTTC
D gene: -; V gene: TRBV9; clone size: -; CDR3 length: 15; J gene: TRBJ2-6; CDR3 protein: CASSVRSSGANVLTF; CDR3 DNA: TGTGCCAGCAGCGTCCGGAGTTCTGGGGCCAACGTCCTGACTTTC
D gene: -; V gene: TRBV7-6; clone size: -; CDR3 length: 12; J gene: TRBJ1-2; CDR3 protein: CASSEYRVGYTF; CDR3 DNA: TGTGCCAGCAGCGAATACAGGGTTGGCTACACCTTC
D gene: TRBD2; V gene: TRBV27; clone size: -; CDR3 length: 16; J gene: TRBJ2-3; CDR3 protein: CASSLGLGTSTDTQYF; CDR3 DNA: TGTGCCAGCAGTCTGGGACTAGGCACTAGCACAGATACGCAGTATTTT
D gene: -; V gene: TRBV30; clone size: -; CDR3 length: 15; J gene: TRBJ1-3; CDR3 protein: CAWRRKTGTENTIYF; CDR3 DNA: TGTGCCTGGAGAAGAAAGACAGGTACCGAAAACACCATATATTTT
D gene: -; V gene: TRBV6-4; clone size: few; CDR3 length: 12; J gene: TRBJ1-3; CDR3 protein: CASSDSGGTIYF; CDR3 DNA: TGTGCCAGCAGTGACTCAGGGGGCACCATATATTTT
D gene: -; V gene: TRBV5-1; clone size: -; CDR3 length: 12; J gene: TRBJ1-2; CDR3 protein: CASSLGVGGYAF; CDR3 DNA: TGCGCCAGCAGCTTGGGTGTGGGAGGCTACGCCTTC
D gene: -; V gene: TRBV5-6; clone size: -; CDR3 length: 13; J gene: TRBJ2-2; CDR3 protein: CASSRGIHGELFF; CDR3 DNA: TGTGCCAGCAGCCGGGGAATTCACGGGGAGCTGTTTTTT
D gene: -; V gene: TRBV6-6; clone size: -; CDR3 length: 15; J gene: TRBJ1-1; CDR3 protein: CASSYSAGLGTEAFF; CDR3 DNA: TGTGCCAGCAGTTACTCGGCAGGGTTGGGCACTGAAGCTTTCTTT
D gene: -; V gene: TRBV28; clone size: few; CDR3 length: 14; J gene: TRBJ2-7; CDR3 protein: CASSLKSGNYEQYF; CDR3 DNA: TGTGCCAGCAGTTTAAAATCCGGGAACTACGAGCAGTACTTC
D gene: -; V gene: TRBV5-1; clone size: -; CDR3 length: 13; J gene: TRBJ2-7; CDR3 protein: CASSFASSYEQYF; CDR3 DNA: TGCGCCAGCAGCTTTGCCAGCTCCTACGAGCAGTACTTC
D gene: TRBD1; V gene: TRBV6-5; clone size: -; CDR3 length: 15; J gene: TRBJ2-7; CDR3 protein: CASSAPPDRGDEQYF; CDR3 DNA: TGTGCCAGCAGTGCCCCCCCGGACAGGGGGGACGAGCAGTACTTC
D gene: -; V gene: TRBV5-6; clone size: -; CDR3 length: 12; J gene: TRBJ1-2; CDR3 protein: CASTGRDSDYTF; CDR3 DNA: TGTGCCAGCACCGGACGAGACAGCGACTACACCTTC
D gene: -; V gene: TRBV19; clone size: -; CDR3 length: 15; J gene: TRBJ2-1; CDR3 protein: CASSIPQDPGNEQFF; CDR3 DNA: TGTGCCAGTAGTATTCCCCAGGATCCTGGCAATGAGCAGTTCTTC
D gene: -; V gene: TRBV6-5; clone size: -; CDR3 length: 16; J gene: TRBJ2-1; CDR3 protein: CASSYSGGPSYNEQFF; CDR3 DNA: TGTGCCAGCAGTTACTCTGGCGGCCCCTCCTACAATGAGCAGTTCTTC